This T cell receptor beta chain was recorded in a study of technical replicates of blood from several donors. The CDR3 consists of 14 residues. V lost 2 bases, J lost 11 bases, and 18 bases lay in between. CDR1 is LNHNV, CDR2 YYDKDF, per germline (reference sequence). The data were produced by immunoSEQ multiplex PCR, yet TCRdb's version contains in-frame clones alone and is incomplete. The sample includes 87,000 or so clones, 95% of them seen just once. The rearrangement joins TRBV15 to TRBJ1-1; no definite D call. The TCR originated in a human donor in good health. Sequenced: T cells isolated from PBMCs. As DNA, the CDR3 is TGTGCCACCAGCAGACTGATCGGGGAAACCTTGGCTTTCTTT. Translating it yields CATSRLIGETLAFF.